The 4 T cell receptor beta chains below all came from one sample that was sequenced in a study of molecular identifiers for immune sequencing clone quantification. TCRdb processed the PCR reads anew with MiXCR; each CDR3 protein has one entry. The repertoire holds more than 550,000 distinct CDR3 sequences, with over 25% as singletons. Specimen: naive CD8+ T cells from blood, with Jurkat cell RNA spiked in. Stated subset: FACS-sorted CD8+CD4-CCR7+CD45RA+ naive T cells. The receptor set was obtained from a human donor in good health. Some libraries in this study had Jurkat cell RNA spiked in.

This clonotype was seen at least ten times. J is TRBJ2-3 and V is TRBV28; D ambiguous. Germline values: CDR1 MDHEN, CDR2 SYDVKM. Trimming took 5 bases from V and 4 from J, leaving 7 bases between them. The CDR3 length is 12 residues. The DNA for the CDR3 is TGTGCCAGCAGTCCCTGGGCAGATACGCAGTATTTT. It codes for CASSPWADTQYF.

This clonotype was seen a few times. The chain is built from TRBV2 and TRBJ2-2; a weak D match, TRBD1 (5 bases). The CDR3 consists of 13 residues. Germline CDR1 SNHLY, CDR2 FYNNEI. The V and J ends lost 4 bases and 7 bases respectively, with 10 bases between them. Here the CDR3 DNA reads TGTGCCAGCAGTGTCAAGGGGATCGGGGAGCTGTTTTTT. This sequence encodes CASSVKGIGELFF.

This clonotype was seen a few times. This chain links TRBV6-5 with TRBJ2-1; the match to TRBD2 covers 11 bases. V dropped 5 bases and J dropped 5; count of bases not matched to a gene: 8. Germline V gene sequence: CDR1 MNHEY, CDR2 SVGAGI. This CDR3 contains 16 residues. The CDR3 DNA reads TGTGCCAGCAGTCTATGGACTAGCGGGCGACACAATGAGCAGTTCTTC. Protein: CASSLWTSGRHNEQFF.

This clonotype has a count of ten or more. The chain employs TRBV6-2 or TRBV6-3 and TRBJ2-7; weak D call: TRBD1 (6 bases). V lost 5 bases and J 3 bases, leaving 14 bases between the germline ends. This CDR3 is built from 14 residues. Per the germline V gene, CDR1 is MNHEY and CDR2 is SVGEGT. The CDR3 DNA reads TGTGCCAGCAGTCGAGTGGGGGCGCGCTACGAGCAGTACTTC. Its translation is CASSRVGARYEQYF.